The sequence of this T cell receptor beta chain was determined in a study of CD8 T cells in ankylosing spondylitis. TCRdb independently ran MiXCR on the 5' RACE reads; one entry per CDR3 protein. The sample yields roughly 240,000 distinct CDR3 sequences, roughly 32% seen once. As regards this clonotype: What it recognizes is unknown.

Study-wide results and caveats: Clones linked with disease were CD8+ and fairly uncommon in the peripheral blood. Ankylosing spondylitis blood appeared to be characterized by a TCR beta motif of fewer than ten highly homologous variants.

The ends were cut back, 5 bases at V and 2 bases at J, with 10 bases in the middle. This CDR3 has 14 amino acids. The sequencing input was blood, either unsorted or a sorted T cell fraction (not recorded which). The chain carries TRBV12-3 or TRBV12-4 and TRBJ1-5; D uncertain. This TCR was sampled from a male donor with ankylosing spondylitis or in good health (not recorded which). The CDR3 DNA is TGTGCCAGCAGTGGGCAGGTGGGCAATCAGCCCCAGCATTTT. As protein: CASSGQVGNQPQHF.